This T cell receptor beta chain emerged from a study of spatial heterogeneity in lung cancer. From the 5' RACE reads, TCRdb called clonotypes with MiXCR, one entry per CDR3 protein. The sample includes 40,000 to 50,000 distinct CDR3 sequences, 7.5% to 8% of them seen just once. Germline CDR1 reads SGHVS; CDR2 reads FQNEAQ. CDR3 length: 15 residues. The V gene lost 4 bases and the J gene lost 1 base, with 10 bases spanning the gap. Stated time point: sample taken at primary tumor resection. From tumor, nontumor lung or frozen PBMC, whole RNA was taken unsorted for sequencing. The material sequenced was PBMCs, taken at surgery. The receptor's source is a female donor with early-stage non-small cell lung cancer. The gene calls are TRBV7-8 and TRBJ1-4; D gene unclear. The CDR3 coding sequence is TGTGCCAGCAGCTCGACGGGGAAAACTAATGAAAAACTGTTTTTT. Residues: CASSSTGKTNEKLFF.